These 6 T cell receptor beta chains were sequenced from one sample in a study of control samples from healthy donors and cancer patients (dated by TCRdb to the early 2020s). Library preparation used the immunoSEQ multiplex PCR assay. The table was pulled from immuneACCESS by TCRdb, which kept in-frame rearrangements only. Such tables lose some clones; where checked, under half of the loss comes from unresolved V genes, and the rest has no known cause. Present in this sample are approximately 120,000 clones, around nine tenths of which were seen just once. Of the sample, under 20% falls within the top ten clones. Material: blood. The receptors come from a woman aged 50 to 65 in good health.

This chain joins TRBV6-5 and TRBJ2-3, with TRBD2 matching 9 bases. Germline V CDR1 and CDR2: MNHEY, SVGAGI. The CDR3 has 14 residues. With 8 bases clipped from V and 2 bases from J, the junction kept 5 bases outside the gene matches. As DNA, the CDR3 is TGTGCCAGCTTGAAGCGGGGGGCCACAGATACGCAGTATTTT. Its protein is CASLKRGATDTQYF.

This chain joins TRBV21-1 and TRBJ2-1; no check of the table's D call, TRBD2, against the DNA was made. TRBV21-1 is labeled a pseudogene. The CDR3 length is 18 residues. CDR3 amino acids: CASSRGFGSGLPGNEQFF. The CDR3 DNA reads as TGTGCCAGCAGCAGGGGATTCGGTAGCGGGTTGCCGGGGAATGAGCAGTTCTTC.

This chain's CDR3 is CAWRGTAITGELFF. The CDR3, as DNA: TGTGCCTGGCGGGGGACAGCTATCACCGGGGAGCTGTTTTTT. The chain joins TRBV30 to TRBJ2-2, with a possible D match to TRBD1 (7 bases). In germline, CDR1 is GTSNPN, CDR2 SVGIG (reference sequence). The CDR3 spans 14 residues. The germline V and J ends were trimmed by 5 bases and 4 bases, with 14 bases remaining between them.

This clone showed up just once. The rearrangement uses TRBV25-1 and TRBJ2-1; D is possibly TRBD2 (5 bases). Between the trimmed V and J ends, which lost 6 bases and 9 bases, there was a span of 12 bases. The CDR3 covers 12 residues. Germline lookup yields CDR1 MGHDK and CDR2 SYGVNS. CDR3 in DNA: TGTGCCAGCAGGGTGACTCGGGGTGAGCAGTTCTTC. Translating it yields CASRVTRGEQFF.

The CDR3, as DNA: TGTGCCAGCAGCTTACAGCTGAGCCTATACACCTTC. It encodes CASSLQLSLYTF. V is TRBV7-2 and J is TRBJ1-2; no clear D gene. This CDR3 region has 12 residues. Germline V lookup: CDR1 SGHTA, CDR2 FQGNSA. The V gene lost 2 bases and the J gene lost 11 bases, with 12 bases spanning the gap.

The chain combines TRBV7-2 with TRBJ1-2; D possibly corresponds to TRBD1 (6 bases). The CDR3 is 13 amino acids. Trimming removed 0 bases at V and 4 bases at J, with 6 bases between. Germline CDR1 reads SGHTA; CDR2 reads FQGNSA. Here the CDR3 reads CASSLAGAYGYTF. DNA of the CDR3: TGTGCCAGCAGCTTAGCGGGGGCCTATGGCTACACCTTC.